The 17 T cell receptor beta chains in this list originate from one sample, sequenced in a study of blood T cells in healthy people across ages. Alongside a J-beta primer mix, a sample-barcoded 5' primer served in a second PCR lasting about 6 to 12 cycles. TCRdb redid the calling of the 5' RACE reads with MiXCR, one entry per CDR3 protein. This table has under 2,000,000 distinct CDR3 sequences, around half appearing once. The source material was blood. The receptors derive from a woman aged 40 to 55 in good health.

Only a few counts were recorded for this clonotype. CDR3 DNA: TGCAGTGCCGAGGCCCCGAACCACTACGAGCAGTACTTC. It specifies CSAEAPNHYEQYF. The chain recombines TRBV20-1 with TRBJ2-7; no clear D gene. Trimming took 6 bases from V and 3 from J, leaving 15 bases between them. Germline CDR1 and CDR2: DFQATT and SNEGSKA (reference sequence). The CDR3 length is 13 residues.

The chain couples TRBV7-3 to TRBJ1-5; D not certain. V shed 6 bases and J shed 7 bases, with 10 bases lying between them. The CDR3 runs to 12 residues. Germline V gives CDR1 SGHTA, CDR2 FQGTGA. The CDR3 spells CASRRQTQPQHF. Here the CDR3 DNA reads TGTGCCAGCAGACGACAAACACAGCCCCAGCATTTT. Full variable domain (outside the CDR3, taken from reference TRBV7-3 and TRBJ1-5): GAGVSQTPSNKVTEKGKYVELRCDPISGHTALYWYRQSLGQGPEFLIYFQGTGAADDSGLPNDRFFAVRPEGSVSTLKIQRTERGDSAVYLCASRRQTQPQHFGDGTRLSIL.

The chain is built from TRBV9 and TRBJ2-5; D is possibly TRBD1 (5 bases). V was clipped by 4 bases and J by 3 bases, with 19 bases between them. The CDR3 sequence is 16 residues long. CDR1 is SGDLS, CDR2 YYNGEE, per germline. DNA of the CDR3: TGTGCCAGCAGCCTCCCGACAGCGCTCGAGGAAGAGACCCAGTACTTC. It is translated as CASSLPTALEEETQYF.

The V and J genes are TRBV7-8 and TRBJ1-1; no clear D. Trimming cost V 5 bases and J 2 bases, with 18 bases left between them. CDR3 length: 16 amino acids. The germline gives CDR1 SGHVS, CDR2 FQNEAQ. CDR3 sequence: CASSTRGGVGNTEAFF. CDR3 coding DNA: TGTGCCAGCAGCACACGTGGCGGGGTAGGAAACACTGAAGCTTTCTTT.

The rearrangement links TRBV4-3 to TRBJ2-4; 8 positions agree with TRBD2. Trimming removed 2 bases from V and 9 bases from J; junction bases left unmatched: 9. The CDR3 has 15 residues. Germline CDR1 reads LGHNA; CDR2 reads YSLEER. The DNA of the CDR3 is TGCGCCAGCAGCCAATCAACGGGGGGGCCGAGCATTCAGTACTTC. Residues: CASSQSTGGPSIQYF.

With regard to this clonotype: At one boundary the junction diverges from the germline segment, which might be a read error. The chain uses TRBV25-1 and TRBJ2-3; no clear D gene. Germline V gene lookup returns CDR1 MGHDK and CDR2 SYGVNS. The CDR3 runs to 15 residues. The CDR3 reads CAGSERMGFTDTQYF. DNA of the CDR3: TGTGCCGGCAGTGAACGAATGGGGTTCACAGATACGCAGTATTTT.

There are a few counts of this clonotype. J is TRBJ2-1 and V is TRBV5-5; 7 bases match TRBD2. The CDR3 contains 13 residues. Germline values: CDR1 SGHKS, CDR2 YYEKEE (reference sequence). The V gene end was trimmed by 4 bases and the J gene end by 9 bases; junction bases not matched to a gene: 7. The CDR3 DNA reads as TGTGCCAGCAGCCCCGGGGGGAGGGTTGAGCAGTTCTTC. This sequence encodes CASSPGGRVEQFF.

The CDR3 DNA reads as TGCAGCGTTGTGGGGACATTATCAGACTATGGCTACACCTTC. Translation gives CSVVGTLSDYGYTF. The rearrangement joins TRBV29-1 to TRBJ1-2, with D possibly TRBD1 on 6 matching bases. Trimming removed 4 bases from V and 3 bases from J, with 15 bases in between. The CDR3 contains 14 residues. The germline V gene has CDR1 SQVTM and CDR2 ANQGSEA.

The CDR3 sequence: CASSHRGLQLSTDTQYF. CDR3 sequence (DNA): TGTGCCAGCAGTCACAGGGGGCTTCAGCTTAGCACAGATACGCAGTATTTT. The chain links TRBV6-5 to TRBJ2-3, with 9 bases identical to TRBD1. Germline values: CDR1 MNHEY, CDR2 SVGAGI. This CDR3 comprises 17 residues. V shed 5 bases, J shed 0 bases, and the junction held 9 bases outside the gene matches.

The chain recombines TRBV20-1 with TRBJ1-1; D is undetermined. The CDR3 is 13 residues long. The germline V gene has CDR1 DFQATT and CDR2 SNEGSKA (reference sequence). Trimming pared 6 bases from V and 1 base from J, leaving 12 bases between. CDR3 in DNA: TGCAGTGCCAGAAGGGATGGGAACACTGAAGCTTTCTTT. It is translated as CSARRDGNTEAFF.

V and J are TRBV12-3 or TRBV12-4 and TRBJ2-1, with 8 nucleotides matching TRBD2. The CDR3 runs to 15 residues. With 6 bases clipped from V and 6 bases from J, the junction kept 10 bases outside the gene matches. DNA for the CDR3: TGTGCCAGCAGCCGAACAGCGGGGGCCTCCAATGAGCAGTTCTTC. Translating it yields CASSRTAGASNEQFF.

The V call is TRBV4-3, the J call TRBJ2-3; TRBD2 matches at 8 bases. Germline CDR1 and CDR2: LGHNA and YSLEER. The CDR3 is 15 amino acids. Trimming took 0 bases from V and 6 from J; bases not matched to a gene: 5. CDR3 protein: CASSQDSGGWDTQYF. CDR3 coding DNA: TGCGCCAGCAGCCAAGATTCGGGGGGGTGGGATACGCAGTATTTT.

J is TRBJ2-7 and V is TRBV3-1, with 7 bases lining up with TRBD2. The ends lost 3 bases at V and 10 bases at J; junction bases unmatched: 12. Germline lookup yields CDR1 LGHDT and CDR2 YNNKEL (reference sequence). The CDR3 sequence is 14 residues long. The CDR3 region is CASSQGGVKEAQYF. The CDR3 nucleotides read TGTGCCAGCAGCCAGGGAGGGGTTAAAGAGGCCCAGTACTTC.

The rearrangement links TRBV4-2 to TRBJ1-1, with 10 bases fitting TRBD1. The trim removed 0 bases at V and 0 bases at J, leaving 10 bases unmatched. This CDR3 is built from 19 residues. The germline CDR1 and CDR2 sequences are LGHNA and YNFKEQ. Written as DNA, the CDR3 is TGTGCCAGCAGCCAAGATTTATTAGGGACAGGGGCCATGAACACTGAAGCTTTCTTT. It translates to CASSQDLLGTGAMNTEAFF.

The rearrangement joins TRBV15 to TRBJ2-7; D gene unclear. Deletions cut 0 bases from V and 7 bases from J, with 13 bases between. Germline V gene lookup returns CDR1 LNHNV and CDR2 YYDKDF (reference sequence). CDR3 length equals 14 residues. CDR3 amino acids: CATSRDRRCNEQYF. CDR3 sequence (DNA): TGTGCCACCAGCAGAGATCGACGCTGCAATGAGCAGTACTTC. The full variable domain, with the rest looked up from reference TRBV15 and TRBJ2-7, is DAMVIQNPRYQVTQFGKPVTLSCSQTLNHNVMYWYQQKSSQAPKLLFHYYDKDFNNEADTPDNFQSRRPNTSFCFLDIRSPGLGDTAMYLCATSRDRRCNEQYFGPGTRLTVT.

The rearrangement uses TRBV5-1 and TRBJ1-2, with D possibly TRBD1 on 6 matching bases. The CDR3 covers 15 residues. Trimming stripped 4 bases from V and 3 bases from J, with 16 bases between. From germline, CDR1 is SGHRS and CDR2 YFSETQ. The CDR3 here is CASSIEAGAYYGYTF. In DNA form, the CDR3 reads TGCGCCAGCAGCATAGAAGCAGGGGCGTACTATGGCTACACCTTC.

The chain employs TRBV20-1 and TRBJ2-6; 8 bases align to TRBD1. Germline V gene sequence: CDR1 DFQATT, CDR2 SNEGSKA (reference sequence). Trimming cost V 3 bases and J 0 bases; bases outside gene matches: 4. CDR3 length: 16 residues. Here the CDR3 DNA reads TGCAGTGCTAGGACAGGGGCGGACTCTGGGGCCAACGTCCTGACTTTC. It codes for CSARTGADSGANVLTF.